The 10 T cell receptor beta chains below all came from one sample that was sequenced in a study of T cell repertoires in cytomegalovirus infection. TCRdb re-analysed the reads in MiXCR, keeping a single row per CDR3 protein. The profile shows 740,000 or so distinct CDR3 sequences, 35% of them singletons. Sequencing was performed on PBMCs. The receptor source for this set is a human donor in good health (CMV status not recorded). Some clones in this sample may be carry-over from other donors' samples.

In regard to this clonotype: A single base separates this from a much larger clone, so it may be a read error. The genes are TRBV7-3 and TRBJ2-7; tentatively, D is TRBD1 (6 bases). Germline-derived CDR1 and CDR2 are SGHTA and FQGTGA. V was cut by 5 bases and J by 3 bases, with 11 bases left in between. The CDR3 runs to 13 residues. Here the CDR3 DNA reads TGTGCCAGCAGCGTAGGGGACAACTACGAGCAGTACTTC. Translated: CASSVGDNYEQYF.

The chain links TRBV6-1 to TRBJ1-2, with D perhaps TRBD1 (6 bases). CDR1 is MNHNS, CDR2 SASEGT, per germline. The CDR3 consists of 15 residues. Trimming stripped 2 bases from V and 5 bases from J, with 15 bases between. The CDR3 region is CASSESAGARYGYTF. CDR3 nucleotides: TGTGCCAGCAGTGAAAGCGCGGGGGCGCGGTATGGCTACACCTTC.

The V call is TRBV19, the J call TRBJ1-1; 7 bases map to TRBD1. The CDR3 extends over 14 amino acids. V shed 3 bases, J shed 4 bases, and the junction held 5 bases outside the gene matches. Per germline, CDR1 LNHDA and CDR2 SQIVND (reference sequence). CDR3 DNA: TGTGCCAGTAGTATTCAGGGGGGAATCACTGAAGCTTTCTTT. Translating it yields CASSIQGGITEAFF.

There are a few counts of this clonotype. A read error may account for a junction end that differs from germline. The chain uses TRBV7-7 and TRBJ2-7, with a possible D match to TRBD2 (5 bases). The CDR3 is 14 residues long. Germline CDR1 and CDR2: SSHAT and FNYEAQ (reference sequence). The CDR3 nucleotides read TGTGCTAGCAGCCCGGGATATGGATCCTACGAGCAGTACTTC. It translates to CASSPGYGSYEQYF.

This clonotype was seen a handful of times. V gene TRBV18 combines with J gene TRBJ1-1; TRBD1 matches 7 bases. The trim removed 3 bases at V and 6 bases at J, leaving 7 bases unmatched. This CDR3 comprises 14 residues. Germline lookup yields CDR1 KGHSH and CDR2 LQKENI. The CDR3: CASSPLQGEAEAFF. DNA for the CDR3: TGTGCCAGCTCACCGCTGCAGGGGGAGGCTGAAGCTTTCTTT. Based on the CDR3 plus reference TRBV18 and TRBJ1-1, the full variable domain is NAGVMQNPRHLVRRRGQEARLRCSPMKGHSHVYWYRQLPEEGLKFMVYLQKENIIDESGMPKERFSAEFPKEGPSILRIQQVVRGDSAAYFCASSPLQGEAEAFFGQGTRLTVV.

The genes are TRBV5-6 and TRBJ2-7; TRBD1 might be the D (5 bases). The CDR3 totals 14 residues. Trimming stripped 1 base from V and 0 bases from J, with 8 bases between. Germline loops: CDR1 SGHDT, CDR2 YYEEEE. The CDR3 protein is CASSLLQASYEQYF. The CDR3 DNA follows: TGTGCCAGCAGCTTGTTACAGGCCTCCTACGAGCAGTACTTC.

The CDR3 here is CASSQGHSRNTEAFF. In nucleotides, the CDR3 is TGCGCCAGCAGCCAAGGGCACAGCCGGAACACTGAAGCTTTCTTT. This chain links TRBV4-1 with TRBJ1-1; no definite D call. The CDR3 extends over 15 amino acids. Germline V gives CDR1 MGHRA, CDR2 YSYEKL. Trimming took off 1 base at V and 1 base at J, with 10 bases between the two ends.

This clonotype has at least ten counts. V and J are TRBV7-8 and TRBJ2-7, with D perhaps TRBD1 (6 bases). V shed 3 bases and J shed 2 bases, with 11 bases lying between them. Germline-derived CDR1 and CDR2 are SGHVS and FQNEAQ. The CDR3 has 14 residues. CDR3 residues: CASSFGTSTYEQYF. The CDR3 DNA is TGTGCCAGCAGCTTCGGGACATCTACCTACGAGCAGTACTTC.

The V gene is TRBV2, the J gene TRBJ1-5; D is unresolved. Germline V CDR1 and CDR2: SNHLY, FYNNEI. The CDR3 has 13 amino acids. V lost 9 bases to trimming and J lost 1 base, with 10 bases between them. The CDR3 here is CASSSWSNQPQHF. CDR3 nucleotides: TGTGCCAGTTCCAGTTGGAGCAATCAGCCCCAGCATTTT.

CDR3 coding DNA: TGTGCCAGCAGGCGCGCAGGGGTGGACATTCAGTACTTC. Translation: CASRRAGVDIQYF. V is TRBV7-9 and J is TRBJ2-4; a weak D match, TRBD1 (6 bases). The CDR3 has 13 amino acids. Germline CDR1 reads SEHNR; CDR2 reads FQNEAQ (reference sequence). V lost 6 bases and J 8 bases, leaving 14 bases between the germline ends.